The clone carrying this TCR beta chain was observed a handful of times. Its antigen is not identified. Germline CDR1 is SGHTA and CDR2 is FQGNSA. CDR3 length equals 15 residues. V shed 3 bases, J shed 3 bases, and the junction held 7 bases outside the gene matches. The sample comes from a study of Tregs in tolerant kidney transplant recipients. Data came from immunoSEQ multiplex PCR; TCRdb stores just in-frame clones and leaves some out. The sample lists around 20,000 clones, 75% to 85% occurring once. An overnight rest at 37°C with about 220 IU/ml IL-2 preceded regulatory T cell sorting from thawed PBMCs. General study results and limits: Activated donor B cell expansion appeared to reveal the most relevant donor-specific TCRbeta repertoire. Biological reproducibility was not directly addressed, but technical replication error appeared minimal.

The receptor was derived from a human donor in good health. The rearrangement uses TRBV7-2 and TRBJ2-7; 8 bases line up with TRBD2. Sequencing was carried out using Tregs from blood. In nucleotides, the CDR3 is TGTGCCAGCAGCTTCGGCGGGGGGCGCAACTACGAGCAGTACTTC. Protein sequence: CASSFGGGRNYEQYF.